This TCR beta chain comes out of a study of OX40 agonist ivuxolimab in advanced cancers. The V end was cut by 6 bases, the J end by 7 bases, with 16 bases between. Germline lookup yields CDR1 MNHNS and CDR2 SASEGT. CDR3 size: 15 residues. Sequencing was performed with immunoSEQ multiplex PCR; in TCRdb, only in-frame clones are kept and a portion is missing. The sample has roughly 62,000 clones; roughly 88% are singletons. Blood was sampled at baseline, cycle 4 day 1, and cycle 7 day 1. The receptor comes from an adult with an advanced solid tumor such as melanoma, head and neck, liver or kidney cancer. This sequence joins TRBV6-1 and TRBJ1-6; tentative D call: TRBD1 (6 bases). The starting material was CD4+ or CD8+ T cells sorted from blood, obtained in a trial of the OX40 agonist ivuxolimab. CDR3 bases: TGTGCCAGCAGCGCCTTGAGGGGGTTGAATTCACCCCTCCACTTT. Translating gives CASSALRGLNSPLHF.